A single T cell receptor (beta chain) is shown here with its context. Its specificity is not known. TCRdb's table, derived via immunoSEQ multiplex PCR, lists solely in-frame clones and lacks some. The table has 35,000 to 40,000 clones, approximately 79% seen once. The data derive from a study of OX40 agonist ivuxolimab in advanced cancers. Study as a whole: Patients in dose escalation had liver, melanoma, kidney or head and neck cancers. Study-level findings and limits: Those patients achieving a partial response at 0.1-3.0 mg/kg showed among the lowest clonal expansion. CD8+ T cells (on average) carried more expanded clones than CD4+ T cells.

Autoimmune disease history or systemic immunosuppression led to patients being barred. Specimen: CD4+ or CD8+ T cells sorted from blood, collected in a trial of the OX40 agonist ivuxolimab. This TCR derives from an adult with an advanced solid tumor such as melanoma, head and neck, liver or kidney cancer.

The chain's CDR3 is CSVGVGGINNGYTF. The DNA for the CDR3 is TGCAGCGTTGGTGTAGGGGGAATTAATAATGGCTACACCTTC. The rearrangement links TRBV29-1 to TRBJ1-2; weak D call: TRBD1 (6 bases). CDR1 is SQVTM and CDR2 is ANQGSEA in the germline V gene. There are 14 residues in the CDR3. V lost 4 bases to trimming and J lost 6 bases, with 18 bases between them.